These T cell receptor beta chains were read from a single sample in a study of T cells after yellow fever vaccination. TCRdb fed the 5' RACE reads into MiXCR, producing one record per CDR3 protein. The table shows hundreds of thousands of distinct CDR3 sequences, with around a sixth occurring only once. The sample in question was PBMCs, obtained roughly 5 days after the first yellow fever vaccination. These receptors came from a man younger than 35 who received the YFV17D yellow fever vaccine. CDR3s include the opening cysteine and the closing phenylalanine or tryptophan. Fields, in order: V gene, J gene, D gene, CDR3 protein. The D gene is left open where the match is weak.

v_gene: TRBV7-9; j_gene: TRBJ1-1; d_gene: .; CDR3aa: CASSLALQGVKTEAFF
v_gene: TRBV24-1; j_gene: TRBJ2-3; d_gene: .; CDR3aa: CATSKTGSTDTQYF
v_gene: TRBV5-4; j_gene: TRBJ2-3; d_gene: .; CDR3aa: CASSLASTHTDTQYF
v_gene: TRBV6-2/TRBV6-3; j_gene: TRBJ2-1; d_gene: TRBD2; CDR3aa: CASRQRGVDNEQFF
v_gene: TRBV6-5; j_gene: TRBJ2-7; d_gene: .; CDR3aa: CASSYSLTRAEYEQYF
v_gene: TRBV6-5; j_gene: TRBJ1-6; d_gene: .; CDR3aa: CASSYGGPAQYNSPLHF
v_gene: TRBV2; j_gene: TRBJ2-2; d_gene: .; CDR3aa: CATAAGASTGELFF
v_gene: TRBV4-3; j_gene: TRBJ2-7; d_gene: TRBD1; CDR3aa: CASSPDYRDSSSYEQYF
v_gene: TRBV20-1; j_gene: TRBJ2-7; d_gene: TRBD1; CDR3aa: CSATTGREQYF
v_gene: TRBV24-1; j_gene: TRBJ1-1; d_gene: TRBD1; CDR3aa: CATSGRQGVNTEAFF
v_gene: TRBV20-1; j_gene: TRBJ1-4; d_gene: .; CDR3aa: CSARGPTNEKLFF
v_gene: TRBV12-3/TRBV12-4; j_gene: TRBJ1-6; d_gene: .; CDR3aa: CASSPPYSPLHF
v_gene: TRBV5-1; j_gene: TRBJ2-1; d_gene: TRBD2; CDR3aa: CASKWASGGGNEQFF
v_gene: TRBV9; j_gene: TRBJ1-6; d_gene: TRBD1; CDR3aa: CASSMTGDLRTPLHF
v_gene: TRBV20-1; j_gene: TRBJ1-4; d_gene: .; CDR3aa: CSARVFMGATNEKLFF
v_gene: TRBV15; j_gene: TRBJ1-2; d_gene: .; CDR3aa: CATTPGGYGYTF
v_gene: TRBV5-4; j_gene: TRBJ2-2; d_gene: .; CDR3aa: CASSYKRAGDTGELFF
v_gene: TRBV7-2; j_gene: TRBJ2-3; d_gene: .; CDR3aa: CASSPGASRRTDTQYF
v_gene: TRBV5-1; j_gene: TRBJ1-2; d_gene: TRBD1; CDR3aa: CASSWGQASGYTF
v_gene: TRBV14; j_gene: TRBJ2-1; d_gene: .; CDR3aa: CASSQGNWAYNEQFF
v_gene: TRBV7-8; j_gene: TRBJ1-5; d_gene: .; CDR3aa: CASSAYRVPSNQPQHF
v_gene: TRBV5-5; j_gene: TRBJ2-2; d_gene: .; CDR3aa: CASSFSWSGELFF
v_gene: TRBV7-8; j_gene: TRBJ2-7; d_gene: .; CDR3aa: CASSPSREPYEQYF
v_gene: TRBV7-9; j_gene: TRBJ2-5; d_gene: TRBD2; CDR3aa: CASSPGRGPRETQYF
v_gene: TRBV20-1; j_gene: TRBJ1-4; d_gene: .; CDR3aa: CSARVTIAGEKLFF
v_gene: TRBV7-2; j_gene: TRBJ2-7; d_gene: TRBD1; CDR3aa: CASSLARSQGAGEQYF
v_gene: TRBV27; j_gene: TRBJ2-1; d_gene: TRBD2; CDR3aa: CANPRLAGYNEQFF
v_gene: TRBV2; j_gene: TRBJ2-3; d_gene: .; CDR3aa: CASSATSSQDTQYF
v_gene: TRBV7-9; j_gene: TRBJ1-1; d_gene: .; CDR3aa: CASSLALTGREQAFF
v_gene: TRBV4-3; j_gene: TRBJ1-3; d_gene: .; CDR3aa: CASSQARGASSGNTIYF
v_gene: TRBV20-1; j_gene: TRBJ1-2; d_gene: TRBD1; CDR3aa: CSARQPTGAGGYTF
v_gene: TRBV4-2; j_gene: TRBJ2-3; d_gene: .; CDR3aa: CASSQGSGLFDTQYF
v_gene: TRBV6-9; j_gene: TRBJ2-3; d_gene: TRBD2; CDR3aa: CASSLPAGRDTDTQYF
v_gene: TRBV4-1; j_gene: TRBJ1-3; d_gene: .; CDR3aa: CASSQAPDRGNTIYF